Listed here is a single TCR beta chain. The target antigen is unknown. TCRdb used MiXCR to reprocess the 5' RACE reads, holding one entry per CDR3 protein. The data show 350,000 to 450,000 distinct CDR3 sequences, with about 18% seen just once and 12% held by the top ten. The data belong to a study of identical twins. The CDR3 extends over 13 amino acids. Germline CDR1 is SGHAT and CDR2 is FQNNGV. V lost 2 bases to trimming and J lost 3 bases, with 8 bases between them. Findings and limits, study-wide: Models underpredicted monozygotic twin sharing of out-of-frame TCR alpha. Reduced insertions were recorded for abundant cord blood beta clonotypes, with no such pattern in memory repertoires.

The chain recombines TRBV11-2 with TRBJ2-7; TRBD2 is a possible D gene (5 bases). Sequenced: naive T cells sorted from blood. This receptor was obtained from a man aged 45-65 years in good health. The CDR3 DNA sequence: TGTGCCAGCAGCTTAAGGGAGTTCTACGAGCAGTACTTC. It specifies CASSLREFYEQYF.